The clone carrying this T cell receptor (beta chain) was counted between two and nine times. Its specificity is unknown. Measured with immunoSEQ multiplex PCR; TCRdb has only the in-frame clones, and not every one. This sample yields more than 85,000 clones, of which approximately 89% are seen a single time; about 0.3% belongs to the top ten. The CDR3 covers 12 residues. V shed 6 bases and J shed 2 bases, with 7 bases lying between them. The germline V gene has CDR1 MDHEN and CDR2 SYDVKM. The data were obtained in a study of OX40 agonist ivuxolimab in advanced cancers. Whole-study findings and limits: The average count of expanded clones was higher among CD8+ T cells than among CD4+.

Sequenced here: CD4+ or CD8+ T cells sorted from blood, sampled in a trial of the OX40 agonist ivuxolimab. The chain links TRBV28 to TRBJ1-2, with D hard to call. The source of this sequence is an adult with an advanced solid tumor such as melanoma, head and neck, liver or kidney cancer. For the CDR3, the DNA is TGTGCCAGCAGGACGGAGAACTATGGCTACACCTTC. As protein: CASRTENYGYTF.